The sample holds many counts of the clone carrying this T cell receptor (beta chain). Its antigen is currently unknown. The TCR beta CDR3 regions underwent amplification using RNA transcripts as the source. The TCR CDR3 was amplified in a first-round RT-PCR using the HTBI primer set. Using its own MiXCR run on the multiplex PCR reads, TCRdb lists one record per CDR3 protein. The repertoire holds 300,000 to 350,000 distinct CDR3 sequences, with around 20% as singletons. The sample comes from a study of T cells in Graves' hyperthyroidism and ophthalmopathy. Study results and caveats: Progression to ophthalmopathy was predicted a median of roughly seven months early.

V was pared by 6 bases and J by 0 bases, with 6 bases of the junction left unmatched. This CDR3 has 15 residues. Germline-derived CDR1 and CDR2 are MNHEY and SVGEGT. Sequenced sample: blood. The TCR comes from a woman in her 50s with Graves' hyperthyroidism. The chain combines TRBV6-2 or TRBV6-3 with TRBJ1-2; 8 bases are a match to TRBD1. In DNA form, the CDR3 reads TGTGCCAGCAGATTCCCAGGGGGCTCTAACTATGGCTACACCTTC. Amino acid sequence: CASRFPGGSNYGYTF.